Following are 30 T cell receptor beta chains from one sample sequenced in a study of PD-1 blockade in classical Hodgkin lymphoma. Assay: immunoSEQ multiplex PCR; the TCRdb copy retains only in-frame clones and omits some. The repertoire holds around 9,700 clones, nearly 85% seen once, with 45% in the top ten. Time point denoted: cycle 4 day 1 (C4D1), after more than five weeks of nivolumab. After autologous stem cell transplantation all patients relapsed, and prior brentuximab vedotin exposure differed between cohorts. Sequenced material: peripheral blood mononuclear cells (PBMCs), taken before the fourth cycle of nivolumab. Receptors were obtained from a human donor with classical Hodgkin lymphoma.

The chain employs TRBV29-1 and TRBJ2-1, with 8 bases matching TRBD2. Germline CDR1 and CDR2: SQVTM and ANQGSEA. The V gene end was trimmed by 8 bases and the J gene end by 4 bases; junction bases not matched to a gene: 7. The CDR3 runs 13 residues. Here the CDR3 reads CSISGTRYNEQFF. The CDR3 bases are TGCAGCATTTCCGGGACTAGATACAATGAGCAGTTCTTC.

V usage is TRBV4-2 and J usage is TRBJ2-7; TRBD1 matches at 8 bases. This CDR3 comprises 15 residues. CDR1 LGHNA and CDR2 YNFKEQ come from the germline V gene. The trim removed 3 bases at V and 2 bases at J, leaving 6 bases unmatched. CDR3 bases: TGTGCCAGCAGCCACCCGGGACAGGAGACCTACGAGCAGTACTTC. The encoded protein is CASSHPGQETYEQYF.

The CDR3 is CASGAASGSSNEQFF. The CDR3 DNA reads TGTGCCAGCGGCGCGGCTAGCGGGAGCTCCAATGAGCAGTTCTTC. The rearrangement joins TRBV2 to TRBJ2-1; 10 positions agree with TRBD2. This CDR3 has 15 amino acids. Germline trimming cut 8 bases from V and 6 bases from J; bases unmatched to any gene: 10. Germline CDR1 SNHLY, CDR2 FYNNEI.

The chain recombines TRBV28 with TRBJ1-1; the match to TRBD1 covers 9 bases. After removal of 4 bases from V and 7 bases from J, the junction contained 10 bases not matched to a gene. Germline V CDR1 and CDR2: MDHEN, SYDVKM. The CDR3 runs to 15 residues. Here the CDR3 DNA reads TGTGCCAGCAGTTATCGGGACAGGGTGAAACTTGAAGCTTTCTTT. Residues: CASSYRDRVKLEAFF.

This chain links TRBV6-5 with TRBJ1-5; the D is unclear. Germline V gene data show CDR1 as MNHEY and CDR2 as SVGAGI. The CDR3 is 13 residues long. V was shortened by 8 bases and J by 0 bases, with 8 bases between the two germline ends. The chain's CDR3 is CASQGNSNQPQHF. The CDR3 nucleotides read TGTGCCAGCCAAGGGAATAGCAATCAGCCCCAGCATTTT.

The chain carries TRBV19 and TRBJ1-2; 9 nucleotides line up with TRBD1. CDR3 length equals 16 residues. CDR1 is LNHDA and CDR2 is SQIVND in the germline V gene (reference sequence). V was pared by 4 bases and J by 2 bases, with 8 bases of the junction left unmatched. The CDR3: CASSRQQGAGNYGYTF. CDR3 bases: TGTGCCAGTAGTAGACAACAGGGGGCAGGGAACTATGGCTACACCTTC.

This chain links TRBV4-1 with TRBJ1-1; D uncertain. CDR1 and CDR2 from the germline V gene are MGHRA and YSYEKL. The V end lost 1 base, the J end lost 1 base, and 4 bases lay between the germline ends. This CDR3 has 13 amino acids. In nucleotides, the CDR3 is TGCGCCAGCAGCCAAGTCGGGAACACTGAAGCTTTCTTT. Amino acids: CASSQVGNTEAFF.

The J gene is TRBJ2-7, the V gene TRBV7-9, with D tentatively TRBD1 (6 bases). The CDR3 contains 12 residues. The V end was cut by 5 bases, the J end by 7 bases, with 12 bases between. Germline assignment: CDR1 SEHNR and CDR2 FQNEAQ (reference sequence). CDR3 amino acids: CASSVWDTEQYF. CDR3 coding DNA: TGTGCCAGCAGCGTTTGGGACACGGAGCAGTACTTC.

This chain uses TRBV6-1 with TRBJ1-5; 10 bases are a match to TRBD1. Trimming removed 9 bases from V and 2 bases from J; junction bases left unmatched: 4. This CDR3 comprises 14 residues. From germline, CDR1 is MNHNS and CDR2 SASEGT. CDR3 DNA sequence: TGTGCCAGTACCGGGACAGGGGGCAATCAGCCCCAGCATTTT. Translated: CASTGTGGNQPQHF.

The V gene is TRBV10-1, the J gene TRBJ2-4; D perhaps matches TRBD2 (5 bases). Per the germline V gene, CDR1 is WNHNN and CDR2 is SYGVQD (reference sequence). V lost 5 bases to trimming and J lost 8 bases, with 13 bases between them. This CDR3 region has 13 residues. CDR3 sequence (DNA): TGCGCCAGCAGTCGGGAACCCGCGGACATTCAGTACTTC. Its translation: CASSREPADIQYF.

The chain joins TRBV18 to TRBJ2-2; 9 positions agree with TRBD1. The CDR3 contains 15 residues. Germline-derived CDR1 and CDR2 are KGHSH and LQKENI. Germline trimming cut 3 bases from V and 3 bases from J; bases unmatched to any gene: 2. The chain's CDR3 is CASSPRTGDTGELFF. CDR3 DNA: TGTGCCAGCTCACCCAGGACAGGGGACACCGGGGAGCTGTTTTTT.

The chain employs TRBV19 and TRBJ2-1; D is possibly TRBD1 (5 bases). Germline loops: CDR1 LNHDA, CDR2 SQIVND (reference sequence). The length of the CDR3 is 14 residues. Trimming removed 7 bases at V and 4 bases at J, with 14 bases between. The CDR3 nucleotides are TGTGCCAGTAAGGGGAAGGGGTGGTACAATGAGCAGTTCTTC. It codes for CASKGKGWYNEQFF.

The chain employs TRBV11-2 and TRBJ2-1, with 7 positions matching TRBD2. Per the germline V gene, CDR1 is SGHAT and CDR2 is FQNNGV. Trimming at V came to 5 bases and at J to 0 bases, leaving 7 bases not matched to a gene. The CDR3 covers 16 residues. CDR3 loop: CASSAGASLSYNEQFF. The CDR3 DNA reads as TGTGCCAGCAGCGCGGGAGCCTCCCTCTCCTACAATGAGCAGTTCTTC.

The rearrangement links TRBV6-1 to TRBJ2-7; D may be TRBD1 (6 bases). Germline-derived CDR1 and CDR2 are MNHNS and SASEGT. The ends were cut back, 2 bases at V and 1 base at J, with 9 bases in the middle. This CDR3 region has 14 residues. CDR3 DNA: TGTGCCAGCAGTGAAAAGGGGGTTTCCTACGAGCAGTACTTC. This encodes CASSEKGVSYEQYF.

The CDR3 DNA reads TGTGCCAGCAGCTGGGGGATGGGACAGGGAAGAGGAGCTTTCTTT. Translation gives CASSWGMGQGRGAFF. The chain employs TRBV7-9 and TRBJ1-1, with 9 bases matching TRBD1. The germline CDR1 and CDR2 sequences are SEHNR and FQNEAQ (reference sequence). With V trimmed by 4 bases and J by 10 bases, 13 bases remained unmatched. This CDR3 is 15 amino acids long.

The chain recombines TRBV19 with TRBJ1-6; 10 bases align to TRBD1. This CDR3 region has 16 residues. The germline V gene has CDR1 LNHDA and CDR2 SQIVND (reference sequence). With 5 bases clipped from V and 9 bases from J, the junction kept 10 bases outside the gene matches. The CDR3 DNA reads as TGTGCCAGTAGTTTCCCGGGACAGGGGTTGAGTTCACCCCTCCACTTT. It codes for CASSFPGQGLSSPLHF.

This clone has just a few counts. V gene TRBV5-1 combines with J gene TRBJ2-5; D not resolved. Trimming removed 3 bases at V and 5 bases at J, with 17 bases between. Germline loops: CDR1 SGHRS, CDR2 YFSETQ. The CDR3 length is 15 residues. CDR3 coding DNA: TGCGCCAGCAGCTCGTCTGGGGATCGGGTGGAGACCCAGTACTTC. Translation gives CASSSSGDRVETQYF. Using reference TRBV5-1 and TRBJ2-5 for the parts outside the CDR3, the full variable domain is KAGVTQTPRYLIKTRGQQVTLSCSPISGHRSVSWYQQTPGQGLQFLFEYFSETQRNKGNFPGRFSGRQFSNSRSEMNVSTLELGDSALYLCASSSSGDRVETQYFGPGTRLLVL.

The chain couples TRBV19 to TRBJ2-1; D unclear. V lost 1 base, J lost 5 bases, and 12 bases lay in between. The V gene's germline CDR1 is LNHDA and CDR2 SQIVND (reference sequence). This CDR3 spans 15 amino acids. CDR3 region: CASSIGALEHNEQFF. CDR3 bases: TGTGCCAGTAGTATAGGAGCTCTGGAGCACAATGAGCAGTTCTTC. Using reference TRBV19 and TRBJ2-1 for the parts outside the CDR3, the full variable domain is DGGITQSPKYLFRKEGQNVTLSCEQNLNHDAMYWYRQDPGQGLRLIYYSQIVNDFQKGDIAEGYSVSREKKESFPLTVTSAQKNPTAFYLCASSIGALEHNEQFFGPGTRLTVL.

The genes are TRBV11-2 and TRBJ2-2; the D is unclear. The germline CDR1 and CDR2 sequences are SGHAT and FQNNGV. CDR3 size: 13 residues. With 1 base removed from V and 4 bases from J, the gap between germline ends came to 4 bases. CDR3 DNA: TGTGCCAGCAGCTTAGTAACCACCGGGGAGCTGTTTTTT. Residues: CASSLVTTGELFF. The variable domain in full, completed from reference TRBV11-2 and TRBJ2-2, reads EAGVAQSPRYKIIEKRQSVAFWCNPISGHATLYWYQQILGQGPKLLIQFQNNGVVDDSQLPKDRFSAERLKGVDSTLKIQPAKLEDSAVYLCASSLVTTGELFFGEGSRLTVL.

This clone was seen a single time. J is TRBJ1-5 and V is TRBV19; unclear D gene. Germline V gives CDR1 LNHDA, CDR2 SQIVND (reference sequence). CDR3 length equals 17 residues. Between the trimmed V and J ends, which lost 1 base and 0 bases, there was a span of 13 bases. Here the CDR3 DNA reads TGTGCCAGTAGTATAGTTCCCAGTCAACATAGCAATCAGCCCCAGCATTTT. This encodes CASSIVPSQHSNQPQHF.

The rearrangement uses TRBV9 and TRBJ1-3; a possible D gene is TRBD1 (6 bases). Germline lookup yields CDR1 SGDLS and CDR2 YYNGEE. Trimming pared 4 bases from V and 1 base from J, leaving 9 bases between. The CDR3 consists of 14 residues. The CDR3 protein is CASSIQGSGNTIYF. Written as DNA, the CDR3 is TGTGCCAGCAGCATACAGGGATCTGGAAACACCATATATTTT.

The rearrangement uses TRBV19 and TRBJ2-7; tentative D call: TRBD2 (5 bases). The CDR3 covers 14 residues. Germline V lookup: CDR1 LNHDA, CDR2 SQIVND (reference sequence). The V gene lost 3 bases and the J gene lost 5 bases, with 14 bases spanning the gap. DNA for the CDR3: TGTGCCAGTAGTATGGGTGAGGGCCGCGACGAGCAGTACTTC. Protein sequence: CASSMGEGRDEQYF. The entire variable domain, with the rest obtained from reference TRBV19 and TRBJ2-7, is as follows: DGGITQSPKYLFRKEGQNVTLSCEQNLNHDAMYWYRQDPGQGLRLIYYSQIVNDFQKGDIAEGYSVSREKKESFPLTVTSAQKNPTAFYLCASSMGEGRDEQYFGPGTRLTVT.

This clone came up once. The chain couples TRBV2 to TRBJ1-3; TRBD1 matches at 8 bases. This CDR3 spans 16 amino acids. With V trimmed by 5 bases and J by 2 bases, 8 bases remained unmatched. The germline CDR1 and CDR2 sequences are SNHLY and FYNNEI. The CDR3 DNA reads as TGTGCCAGCAGTACCCTCAGGGGGCAGACTGGAAACACCATATATTTT. Its protein product is CASSTLRGQTGNTIYF.

The V and J genes are TRBV15 and TRBJ2-3; tentative D call: TRBD2 (5 bases). The germline V gene encodes CDR1 LNHNV and CDR2 YYDKDF (reference sequence). The CDR3 totals 15 residues. With 8 bases removed from V and 2 bases from J, the gap between germline ends came to 17 bases. In DNA, the CDR3 is TGTGCCACCGCGGAGGAGGAATACTCCACAGATACGCAGTATTTT. Translation gives CATAEEEYSTDTQYF.

V usage is TRBV27 and J usage is TRBJ1-5; D unresolved. CDR1 is MNHEY and CDR2 is SMNVEV in the germline V gene (reference sequence). The CDR3 runs to 13 residues. Trimming stripped 5 bases from V and 0 bases from J, with 5 bases between. The CDR3 DNA reads as TGTGCCAGCAGTATGATTAGCAATCAGCCCCAGCATTTT. Translated, it gives CASSMISNQPQHF.

This clone was picked up one time. The genes are TRBV30 and TRBJ2-7; TRBD1 is a possible D gene (6 bases). Trimming took off 3 bases at V and 4 bases at J, with 7 bases between the two ends. The germline CDR1 and CDR2 sequences are GTSNPN and SVGIG (reference sequence). CDR3 length: 11 amino acids. CDR3 in amino acids: CAWRGQYEQYF. In DNA form, the CDR3 reads TGTGCCTGGAGAGGACAGTACGAGCAGTACTTC.

CDR3: CASSFLGTESDTEAFF. CDR3 coding DNA: TGTGCCAGCAGTTTCCTGGGGACAGAATCAGACACTGAAGCTTTCTTT. The gene calls are TRBV28 and TRBJ1-1, with TRBD1 matching over 7 bases. The CDR3 length is 16 residues. The V gene's germline CDR1 is MDHEN and CDR2 SYDVKM. After removal of 3 bases from V and 3 bases from J, the junction contained 10 bases not matched to a gene.

This chain joins TRBV6-5 and TRBJ1-1; TRBD1 might be the D (5 bases). Germline CDR1 reads MNHEY; CDR2 reads SVGAGI. V was shortened by 2 bases and J by 4 bases, with 17 bases between the two germline ends. The CDR3 consists of 16 residues. The CDR3 sequence: CASSYGLNPGGTEAFF. CDR3 nucleotides: TGTGCCAGCAGTTACGGACTCAACCCCGGGGGCACTGAAGCTTTCTTT.

This clone is a singleton in its sample. J is TRBJ1-4 and V is TRBV5-4, with a possible D match to TRBD1 (5 bases). V lost 5 bases and J lost 0, with 11 bases in between. The CDR3 contains 15 residues. Germline V gives CDR1 SGHNT, CDR2 YYREEE (reference sequence). CDR3 DNA sequence: TGTGCCAGCAGACAGGACGGTGCAACTAATGAAAAACTGTTTTTT. Translated, it gives CASRQDGATNEKLFF.

This rearrangement joins TRBV27 to TRBJ1-2; 8 positions agree with TRBD1. The CDR3 consists of 13 residues. The germline V gene encodes CDR1 MNHEY and CDR2 SMNVEV (reference sequence). Trimming at V came to 6 bases and at J to 5 bases, leaving 5 bases not matched to a gene. This CDR3 is CASSTGTGYGYTF. The CDR3, as DNA: TGTGCCAGCAGCACCGGGACAGGATATGGCTACACCTTC.